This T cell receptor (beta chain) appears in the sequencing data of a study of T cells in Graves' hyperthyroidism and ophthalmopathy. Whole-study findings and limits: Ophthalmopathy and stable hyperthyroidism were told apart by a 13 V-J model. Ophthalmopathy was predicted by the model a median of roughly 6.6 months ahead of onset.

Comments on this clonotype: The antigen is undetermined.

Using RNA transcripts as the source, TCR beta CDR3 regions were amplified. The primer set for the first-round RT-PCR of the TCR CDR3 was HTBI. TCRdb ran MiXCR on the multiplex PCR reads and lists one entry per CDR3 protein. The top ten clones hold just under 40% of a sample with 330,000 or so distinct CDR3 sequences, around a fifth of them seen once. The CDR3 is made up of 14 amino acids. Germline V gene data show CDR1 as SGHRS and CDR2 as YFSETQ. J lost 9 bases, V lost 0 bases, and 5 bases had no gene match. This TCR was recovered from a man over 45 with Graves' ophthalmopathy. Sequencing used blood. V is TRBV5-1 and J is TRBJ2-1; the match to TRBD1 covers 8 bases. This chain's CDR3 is CASSLGAGGSEQFF. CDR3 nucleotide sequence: TGCGCCAGCAGCTTGGGGGCAGGGGGCAGTGAGCAGTTCTTC.